This T cell receptor (beta chain) was sequenced for a study of blood T cell repertoires in COVID-19. The assay was immunoSEQ multiplex PCR, and TCRdb's table has in-frame clones only and misses some. The table has about 170,000 clones, around 82% seen once. Unmatched junction bases numbered 1, after V lost 7 bases and J lost 3 bases. Germline V gives CDR1 LNHDA, CDR2 SQIVND (reference sequence). The CDR3 is 13 residues long. The receptor comes from a man in his sixties who had recovered from COVID-19. The chain recombines TRBV19 with TRBJ1-4, with 8 bases aligning to TRBD1. The specimen sequenced was peripheral blood. CDR3 sequence: CASMTGANEKLFF. The CDR3 coding sequence is TGTGCCAGTATGACAGGGGCTAATGAAAAACTGTTTTTT. Full variable domain (outside the CDR3, taken from reference TRBV19 and TRBJ1-4): DGGITQSPKYLFRKEGQNVTLSCEQNLNHDAMYWYRQDPGQGLRLIYYSQIVNDFQKGDIAEGYSVSREKKESFPLTVTSAQKNPTAFYLCASMTGANEKLFFGSGTQLSVL.